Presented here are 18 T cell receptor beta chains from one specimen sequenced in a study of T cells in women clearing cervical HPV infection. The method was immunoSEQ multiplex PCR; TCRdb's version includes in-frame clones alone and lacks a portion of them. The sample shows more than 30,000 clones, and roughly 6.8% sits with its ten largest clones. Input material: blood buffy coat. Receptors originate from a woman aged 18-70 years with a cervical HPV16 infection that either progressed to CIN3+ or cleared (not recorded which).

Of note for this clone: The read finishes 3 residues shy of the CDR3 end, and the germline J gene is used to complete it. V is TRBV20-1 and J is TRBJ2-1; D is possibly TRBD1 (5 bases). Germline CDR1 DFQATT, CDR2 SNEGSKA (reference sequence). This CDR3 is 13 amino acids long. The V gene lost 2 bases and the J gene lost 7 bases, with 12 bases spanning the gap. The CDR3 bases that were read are TGCAGTGCTAGATCCCGGACACCAAATGAG. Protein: CSARSRTPNE. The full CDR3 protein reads CSARSRTPNEQFF.

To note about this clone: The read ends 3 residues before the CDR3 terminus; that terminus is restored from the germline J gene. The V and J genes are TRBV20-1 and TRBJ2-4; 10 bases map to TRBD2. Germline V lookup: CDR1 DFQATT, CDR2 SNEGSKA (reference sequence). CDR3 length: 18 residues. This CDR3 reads CSARDRRLAGALQETQYF. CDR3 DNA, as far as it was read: TGCAGTGCTAGAGATAGGCGGCTAGCGGGGGCCCTACAAGAGACT.

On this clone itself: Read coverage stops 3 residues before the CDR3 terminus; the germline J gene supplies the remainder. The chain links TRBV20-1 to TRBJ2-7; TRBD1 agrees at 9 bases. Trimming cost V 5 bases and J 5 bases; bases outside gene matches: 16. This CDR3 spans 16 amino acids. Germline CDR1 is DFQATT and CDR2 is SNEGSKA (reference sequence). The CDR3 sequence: CSASPLGGDRAHEQYF. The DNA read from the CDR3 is TGCAGTGCTTCCCCCCTGGGGGGGGACAGGGCTCACGAG.

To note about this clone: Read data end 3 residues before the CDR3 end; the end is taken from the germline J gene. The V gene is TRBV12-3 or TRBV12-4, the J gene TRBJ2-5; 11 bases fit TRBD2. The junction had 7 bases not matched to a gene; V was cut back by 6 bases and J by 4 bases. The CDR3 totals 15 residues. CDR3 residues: CASSAQTSGIETQYF. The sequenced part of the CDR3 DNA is TGTGCCAGCAGCGCACAGACTAGCGGGATAGAGACC.

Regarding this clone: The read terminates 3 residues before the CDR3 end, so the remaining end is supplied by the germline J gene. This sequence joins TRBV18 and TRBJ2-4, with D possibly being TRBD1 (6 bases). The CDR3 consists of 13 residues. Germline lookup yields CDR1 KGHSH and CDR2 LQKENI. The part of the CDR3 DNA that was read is TGTGCCAGCTCAGGTGGGCACAGGGACGGT. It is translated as CASSGGHRDG. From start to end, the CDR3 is CASSGGHRDGQYF.

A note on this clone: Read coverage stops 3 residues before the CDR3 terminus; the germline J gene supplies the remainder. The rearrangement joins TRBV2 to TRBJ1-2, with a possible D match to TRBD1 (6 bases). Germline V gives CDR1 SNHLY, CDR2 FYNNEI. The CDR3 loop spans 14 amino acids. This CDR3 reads CASSADSSTYDYTF. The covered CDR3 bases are TGTGCCAGCAGTGCGGACAGTTCGACCTACGAC.

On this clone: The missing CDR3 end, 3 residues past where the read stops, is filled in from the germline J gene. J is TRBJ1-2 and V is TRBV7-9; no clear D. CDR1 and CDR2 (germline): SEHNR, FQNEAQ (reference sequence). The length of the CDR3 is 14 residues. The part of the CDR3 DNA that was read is TGTGCCAGCAGCCCCCTTCTAGCGGGCTACGAC. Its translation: CASSPLLAGYD. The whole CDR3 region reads CASSPLLAGYDYTF.

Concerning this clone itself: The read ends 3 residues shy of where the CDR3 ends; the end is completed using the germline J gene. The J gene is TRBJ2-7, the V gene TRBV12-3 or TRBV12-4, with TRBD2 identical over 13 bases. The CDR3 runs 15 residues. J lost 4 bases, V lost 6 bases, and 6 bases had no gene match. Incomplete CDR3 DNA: TGTGCCAGCAGCTCGACTAGCGGGAGGCAATACGAG. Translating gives CASSSTSGRQYE. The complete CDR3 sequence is CASSSTSGRQYEQYF.

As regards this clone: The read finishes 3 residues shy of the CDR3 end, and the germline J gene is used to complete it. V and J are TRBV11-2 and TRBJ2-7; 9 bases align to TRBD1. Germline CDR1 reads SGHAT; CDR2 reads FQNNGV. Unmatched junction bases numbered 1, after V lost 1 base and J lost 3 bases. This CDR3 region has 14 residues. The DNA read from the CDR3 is TGTGCCAGCAGCTTAGGGACAGGGGTCTACGAG. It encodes CASSLGTGVYE. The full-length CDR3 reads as CASSLGTGVYEQYF. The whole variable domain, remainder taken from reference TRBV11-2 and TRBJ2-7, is EAGVAQSPRYKIIEKRQSVAFWCNPISGHATLYWYQQILGQGPKLLIQFQNNGVVDDSQLPKDRFSAERLKGVDSTLKIQPAKLEDSAVYLCASSLGTGVYEQYFGPGTRLTVT.

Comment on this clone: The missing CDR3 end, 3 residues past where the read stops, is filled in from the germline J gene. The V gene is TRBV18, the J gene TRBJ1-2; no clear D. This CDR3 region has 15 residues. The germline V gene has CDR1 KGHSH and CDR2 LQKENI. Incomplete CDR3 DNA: TGTGCCAGCTCACCGCGAACCTTAAGCGAAGAGAGC. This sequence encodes CASSPRTLSEES. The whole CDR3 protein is CASSPRTLSEESYTF.

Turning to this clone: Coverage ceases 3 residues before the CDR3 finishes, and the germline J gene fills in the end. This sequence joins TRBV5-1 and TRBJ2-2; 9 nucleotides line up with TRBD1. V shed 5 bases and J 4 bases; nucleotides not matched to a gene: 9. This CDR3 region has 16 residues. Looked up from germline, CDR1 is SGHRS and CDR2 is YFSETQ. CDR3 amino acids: CASRPWTGASTGELFF. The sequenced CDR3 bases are TGCGCCAGCAGACCCTGGACAGGGGCGAGCACCGGGGAG.

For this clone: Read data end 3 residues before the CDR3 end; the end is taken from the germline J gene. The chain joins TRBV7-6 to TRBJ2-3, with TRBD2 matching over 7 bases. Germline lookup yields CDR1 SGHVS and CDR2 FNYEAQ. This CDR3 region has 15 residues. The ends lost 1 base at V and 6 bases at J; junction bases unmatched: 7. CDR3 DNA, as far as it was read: TGTGCCAGCAGCTTAGTAGGCGGGAGAGGGGATACG. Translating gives CASSLVGGRGDT. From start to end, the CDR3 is CASSLVGGRGDTQYF.

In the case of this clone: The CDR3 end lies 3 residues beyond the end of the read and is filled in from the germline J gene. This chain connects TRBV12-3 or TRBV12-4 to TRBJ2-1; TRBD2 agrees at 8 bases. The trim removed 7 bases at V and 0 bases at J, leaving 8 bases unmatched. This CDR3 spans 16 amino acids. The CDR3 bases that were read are TGTGCCAGCACCATCGCCGGGACTAGCTCCTACAATGAG. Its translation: CASTIAGTSSYNE. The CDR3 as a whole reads CASTIAGTSSYNEQFF.

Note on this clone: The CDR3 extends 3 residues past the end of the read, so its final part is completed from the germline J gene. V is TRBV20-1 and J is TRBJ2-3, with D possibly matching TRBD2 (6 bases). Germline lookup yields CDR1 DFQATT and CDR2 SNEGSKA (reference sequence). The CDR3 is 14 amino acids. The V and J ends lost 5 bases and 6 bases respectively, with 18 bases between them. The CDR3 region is CSAPVRESGDTQYF. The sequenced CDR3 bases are TGCAGTGCTCCGGTACGGGAGTCAGGGGATACG.

CDR3 loop: CASRGTGRETQYF. CDR3 DNA (partial): TGTGCCAGCCGCGGGACAGGTCGGGAGACC. The chain links TRBV12-3 or TRBV12-4 to TRBJ2-5; 8 bases line up with TRBD1. From the germline J gene comes the end of the CDR3, since the read stops 3 residues before it. Trimming cost V 8 bases and J 5 bases; bases outside gene matches: 7. The CDR3 length is 13 residues.

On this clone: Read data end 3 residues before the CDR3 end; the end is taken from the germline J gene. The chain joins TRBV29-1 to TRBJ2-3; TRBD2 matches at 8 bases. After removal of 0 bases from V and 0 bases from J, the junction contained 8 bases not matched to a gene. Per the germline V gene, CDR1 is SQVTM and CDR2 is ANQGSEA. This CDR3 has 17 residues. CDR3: CSVEDVGTSGSTDTQYF. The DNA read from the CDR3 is TGCAGCGTTGAAGATGTTGGAACTAGCGGAAGCACAGATACG.

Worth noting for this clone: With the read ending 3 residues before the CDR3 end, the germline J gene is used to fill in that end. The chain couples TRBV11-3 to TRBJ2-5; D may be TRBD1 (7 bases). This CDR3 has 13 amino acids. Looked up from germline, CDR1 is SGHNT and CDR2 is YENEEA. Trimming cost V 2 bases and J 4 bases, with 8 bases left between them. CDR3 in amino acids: CASSLQGGETQYF. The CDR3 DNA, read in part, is TGTGCCAGCAGCTTACAGGGGGGAGAGACC.

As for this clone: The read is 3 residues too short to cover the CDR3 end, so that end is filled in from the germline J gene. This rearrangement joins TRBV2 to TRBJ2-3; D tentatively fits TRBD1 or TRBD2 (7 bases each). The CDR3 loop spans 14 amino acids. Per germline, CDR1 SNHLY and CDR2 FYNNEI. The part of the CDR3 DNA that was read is TGTGCCAGCAGTGGACAGGGAGGGAGTCAGCCG. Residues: CASSGQGGSQP. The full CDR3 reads CASSGQGGSQPQYF.